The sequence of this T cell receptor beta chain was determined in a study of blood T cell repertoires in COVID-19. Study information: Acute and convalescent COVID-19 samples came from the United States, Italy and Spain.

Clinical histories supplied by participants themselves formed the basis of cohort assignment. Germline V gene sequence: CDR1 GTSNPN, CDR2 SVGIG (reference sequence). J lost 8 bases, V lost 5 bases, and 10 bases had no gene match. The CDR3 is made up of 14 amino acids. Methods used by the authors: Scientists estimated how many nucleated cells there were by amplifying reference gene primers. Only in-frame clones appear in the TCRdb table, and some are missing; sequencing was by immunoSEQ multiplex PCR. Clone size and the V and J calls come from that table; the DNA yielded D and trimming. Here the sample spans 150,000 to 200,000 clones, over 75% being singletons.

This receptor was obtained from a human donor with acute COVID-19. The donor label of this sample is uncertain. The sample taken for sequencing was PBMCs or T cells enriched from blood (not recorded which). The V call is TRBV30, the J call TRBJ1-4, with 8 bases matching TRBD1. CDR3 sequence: CAWGPGTGFEKLFF. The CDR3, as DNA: TGTGCCTGGGGCCCCGGGACAGGATTCGAAAAACTGTTTTTT. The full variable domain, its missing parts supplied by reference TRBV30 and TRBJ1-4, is SQTIHQWPATLVQPVGSPLSLECTVEGTSNPNLYWYRQAAGRGLQLLFYSVGIGQISSEVPQNLSASRPQDRQFILSSKKLLLSDSGFYLCAWGPGTGFEKLFFGSGTQLSVL.